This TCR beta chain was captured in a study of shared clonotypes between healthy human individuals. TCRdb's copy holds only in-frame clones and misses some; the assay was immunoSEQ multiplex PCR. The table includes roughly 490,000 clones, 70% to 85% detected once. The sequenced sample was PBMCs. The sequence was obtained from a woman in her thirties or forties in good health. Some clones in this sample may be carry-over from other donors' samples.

Here the CDR3 reads CASSQQGFDYEQYF. The CDR3 DNA sequence: TGCGCCAGCAGCCAACAGGGTTTTGACTACGAGCAGTACTTC. The V call is TRBV5-1, the J call TRBJ2-7; D might be TRBD1 (6 bases). V shed 4 bases and J shed 3 bases, with 14 bases lying between them. The CDR3 contains 14 residues. The germline V gene encodes CDR1 SGHRS and CDR2 YFSETQ.